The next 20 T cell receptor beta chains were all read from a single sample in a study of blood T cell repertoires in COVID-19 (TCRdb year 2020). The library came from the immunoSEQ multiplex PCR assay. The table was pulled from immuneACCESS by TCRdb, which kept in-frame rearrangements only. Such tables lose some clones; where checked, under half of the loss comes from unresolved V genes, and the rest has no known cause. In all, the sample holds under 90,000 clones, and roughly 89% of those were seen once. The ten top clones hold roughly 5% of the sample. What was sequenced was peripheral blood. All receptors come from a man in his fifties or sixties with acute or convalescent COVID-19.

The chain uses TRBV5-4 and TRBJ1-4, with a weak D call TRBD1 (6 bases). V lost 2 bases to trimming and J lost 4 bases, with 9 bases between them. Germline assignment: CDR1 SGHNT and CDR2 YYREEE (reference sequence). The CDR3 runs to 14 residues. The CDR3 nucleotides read TGTGCCAGCAGCTTCGGGGGGCTTAATGAAAAACTGTTTTTT. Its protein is CASSFGGLNEKLFF.

Here the CDR3 reads CASSGQLLGEPQHF. CDR3 sequence (DNA): TGTGCCAGCAGCGGACAGCTCCTTGGAGAGCCCCAGCATTTT. The chain recombines TRBV6-5 with TRBJ1-5; a possible D gene is TRBD1 (6 bases). CDR1 is MNHEY and CDR2 is SVGAGI in the germline V gene. V was clipped by 6 bases and J by 8 bases, with 17 bases between them. This CDR3 is built from 14 residues.

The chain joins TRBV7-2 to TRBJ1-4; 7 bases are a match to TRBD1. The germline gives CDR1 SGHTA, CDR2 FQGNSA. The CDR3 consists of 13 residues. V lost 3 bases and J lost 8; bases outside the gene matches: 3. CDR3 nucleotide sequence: TGTGCCAGCAGCTTGGGGACAGCCGAAAAACTGTTTTTT. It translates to CASSLGTAEKLFF.

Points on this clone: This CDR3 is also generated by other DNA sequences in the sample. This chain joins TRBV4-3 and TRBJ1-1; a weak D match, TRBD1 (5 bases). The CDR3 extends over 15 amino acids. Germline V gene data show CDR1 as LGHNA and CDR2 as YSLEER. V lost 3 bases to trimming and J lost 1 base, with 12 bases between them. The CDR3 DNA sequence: TGCGCCAGCAGCCAGACCACAGGACGGAACACTGAAGCTTTCTTT. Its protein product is CASSQTTGRNTEAFF.

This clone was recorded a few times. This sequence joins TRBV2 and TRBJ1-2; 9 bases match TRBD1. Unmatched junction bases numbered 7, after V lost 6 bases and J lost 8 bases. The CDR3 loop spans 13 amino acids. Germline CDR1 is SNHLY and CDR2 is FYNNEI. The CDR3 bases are TGTGCCAGCAGCGGGGGACAGGGTGGCGGCTACACCTTC. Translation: CASSGGQGGGYTF. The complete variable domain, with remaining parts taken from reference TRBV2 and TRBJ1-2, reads EPEVTQTPSHQVTQMGQEVILRCVPISNHLYFYWYRQILGQKVEFLVSFYNNEISEKSEIFDDQFSVERPDGSNFTLKIRSTKLEDSAMYFCASSGGQGGGYTFGSGTRLTVV.

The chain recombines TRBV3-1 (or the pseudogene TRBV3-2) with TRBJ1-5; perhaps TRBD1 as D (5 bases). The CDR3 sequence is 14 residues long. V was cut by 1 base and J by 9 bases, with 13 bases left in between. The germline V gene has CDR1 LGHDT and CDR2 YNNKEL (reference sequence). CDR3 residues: CASSQAGGRGPQHF. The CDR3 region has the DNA TGTGCCAGCAGCCAAGCGGGGGGAAGGGGGCCCCAGCATTTT.

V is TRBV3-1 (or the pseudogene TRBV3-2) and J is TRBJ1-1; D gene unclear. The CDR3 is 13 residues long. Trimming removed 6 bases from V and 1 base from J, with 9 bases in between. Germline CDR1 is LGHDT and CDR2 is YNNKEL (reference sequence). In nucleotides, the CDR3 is TGTGCCAGCAGACAGTCAGGGAACACTGAAGCTTTCTTT. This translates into CASRQSGNTEAFF.

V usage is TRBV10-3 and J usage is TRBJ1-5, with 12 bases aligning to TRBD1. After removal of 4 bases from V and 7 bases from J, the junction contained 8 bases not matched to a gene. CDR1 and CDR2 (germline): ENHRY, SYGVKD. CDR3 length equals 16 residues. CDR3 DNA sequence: TGTGCCATCAGTGCGGGGGACAGGGGGCGCGGACAGCCCCAGCATTTT. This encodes CAISAGDRGRGQPQHF.

The CDR3 protein is CASSPPGGLGGYTF. The CDR3 region has the DNA TGTGCCAGCTCACCACCGGGAGGGTTGGGTGGCTACACCTTC. The chain employs TRBV18 and TRBJ1-2; D gene uncertain. Germline V lookup: CDR1 KGHSH, CDR2 LQKENI. V was trimmed by 0 bases and J by 7 bases, leaving 12 bases between them. This CDR3 has 14 amino acids.

CDR3 sequence reads: CATSRGTGALTDTQYF. CDR3 sequence (DNA): TGTGCCACCAGCAGAGGTACAGGAGCCCTCACAGATACGCAGTATTTT. This chain connects TRBV15 to TRBJ2-3, with D maybe TRBD1 (5 bases). V was clipped by 1 base and J by 2 bases, with 13 bases between them. There are 16 residues in the CDR3. Germline V CDR1 and CDR2: LNHNV, YYDKDF (reference sequence). The variable domain in full, with the rest retrieved from reference TRBV15 and TRBJ2-3, is DAMVIQNPRYQVTQFGKPVTLSCSQTLNHNVMYWYQQKSSQAPKLLFHYYDKDFNNEADTPDNFQSRRPNTSFCFLDIRSPGLGDTAMYLCATSRGTGALTDTQYFGPGTRLTVL.

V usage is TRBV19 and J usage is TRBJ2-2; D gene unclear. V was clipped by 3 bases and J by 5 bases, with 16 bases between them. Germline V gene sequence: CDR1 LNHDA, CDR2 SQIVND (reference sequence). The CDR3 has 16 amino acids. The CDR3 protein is CASSIGPAGLTGELFF. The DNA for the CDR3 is TGTGCCAGTAGTATTGGTCCCGCCGGGTTAACCGGGGAGCTGTTTTTT.

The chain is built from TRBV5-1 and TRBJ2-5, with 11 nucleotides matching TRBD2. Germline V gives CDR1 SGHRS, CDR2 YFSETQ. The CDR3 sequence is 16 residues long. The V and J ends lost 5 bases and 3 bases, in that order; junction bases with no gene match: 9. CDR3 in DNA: TGCGCCAGCAGTCCCACTAGCGGGGGTAATAAAGAGACCCAGTACTTC. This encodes CASSPTSGGNKETQYF.

Written as DNA, the CDR3 is TGTGCCAGCAGCTTACTACTTGGGGGGACAGGGAACACCGGGGAGCTGTTTTTT. It codes for CASSLLLGGTGNTGELFF. The chain is built from TRBV7-6 and TRBJ2-2; 8 bases line up with TRBD1. J gave up 1 base and V 2 bases, and 9 bases lay outside the gene matches. This CDR3 region has 18 residues. Germline loops: CDR1 SGHVS, CDR2 FNYEAQ.

CDR3 region: CASSQDFPTGSTYEQYF. For the CDR3, the DNA is TGCGCCAGCAGCCAAGATTTCCCGACAGGGTCAACCTACGAGCAGTACTTC. The rearrangement uses TRBV4-3 and TRBJ2-7; 7 nucleotides agree with TRBD1. In germline, CDR1 is LGHNA, CDR2 YSLEER. With V trimmed by 0 bases and J by 2 bases, 10 bases remained unmatched. The CDR3 consists of 17 residues.

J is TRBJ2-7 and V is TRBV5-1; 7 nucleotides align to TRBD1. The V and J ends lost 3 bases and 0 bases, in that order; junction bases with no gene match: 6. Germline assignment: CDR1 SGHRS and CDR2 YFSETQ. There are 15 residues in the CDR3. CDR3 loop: CASSYDRDASYEQYF. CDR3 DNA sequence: TGCGCCAGCAGCTACGACAGGGACGCCTCCTACGAGCAGTACTTC.

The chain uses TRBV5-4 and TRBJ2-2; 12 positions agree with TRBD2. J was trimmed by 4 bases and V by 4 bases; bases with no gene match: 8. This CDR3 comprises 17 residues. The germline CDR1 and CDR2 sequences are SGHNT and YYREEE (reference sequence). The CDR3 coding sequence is TGTGCCAGCAGCACCGGGACTAGCGGGTACTCCACCGGGGAGCTGTTTTTT. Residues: CASSTGTSGYSTGELFF.

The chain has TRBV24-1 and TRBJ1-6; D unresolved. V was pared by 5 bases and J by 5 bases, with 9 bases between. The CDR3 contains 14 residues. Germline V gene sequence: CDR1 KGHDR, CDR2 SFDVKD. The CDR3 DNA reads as TGTGCCACCAGTGGGAACAGTGATAATTCACCCCTCCACTTT. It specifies CATSGNSDNSPLHF.

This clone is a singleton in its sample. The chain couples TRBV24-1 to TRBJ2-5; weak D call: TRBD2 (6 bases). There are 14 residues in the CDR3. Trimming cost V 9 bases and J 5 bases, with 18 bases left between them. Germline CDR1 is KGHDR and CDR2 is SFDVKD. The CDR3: CATSAGAGWETQYF. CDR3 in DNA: TGTGCCACCTCCGCTGGGGCGGGATGGGAGACCCAGTACTTC.

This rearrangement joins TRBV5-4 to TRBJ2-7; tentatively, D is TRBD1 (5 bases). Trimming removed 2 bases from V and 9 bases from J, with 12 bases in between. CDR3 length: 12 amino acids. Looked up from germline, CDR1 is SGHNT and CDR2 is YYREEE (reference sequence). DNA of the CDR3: TGTGCCAGCAGCTTCTCCCAGGGCGTGCAGTACTTC. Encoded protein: CASSFSQGVQYF.

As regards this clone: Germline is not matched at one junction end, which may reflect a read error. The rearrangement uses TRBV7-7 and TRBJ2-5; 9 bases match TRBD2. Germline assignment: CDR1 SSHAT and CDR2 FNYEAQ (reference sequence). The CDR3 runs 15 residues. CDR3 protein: CASSFGTSGQETQYF. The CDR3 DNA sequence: TGTGCTAGCAGCTTTGGCACTAGCGGGCAAGAGACCCAGTACTTC.